This TCR beta chain derives from a study of OX40 agonist ivuxolimab in advanced cancers. Study-wide context: The costimulatory receptor OX40 (CD134) was targeted by ivuxolimab, a fully human IgG2 agonistic monoclonal antibody. Intravenous ivuxolimab was administered to patients every 2 weeks at six dose levels: 0.01, 0.1, 0.3, 1.5, 3 and 10 mg/kg. Of the approximately 50 patients in dose escalation, about 20 had hepatocellular carcinoma, approximately 15 had melanoma, 9 had renal cell carcinoma and 9 had head and neck cancer. In the dose-escalation cohort, roughly 80% of patients were male, and the mean age was approximately 64 years, with a range of 23 to 79. Prior anti-PD-1, anti-PD-L1 or anti-CTLA-4 therapy was permitted, and checkpoint inhibitors had been received by roughly two fifths of dose-escalation patients. Three dose-escalation patients achieved partial responses, one with hepatocellular carcinoma and two with cutaneous melanoma. Peripheral TCRbeta sequencing aimed to test whether ivuxolimab altered TCR sequence diversity and caused clonal T-cell expansion. The monotherapy dose-escalation portion (N ≈ 55 patients) of the phase I ivuxolimab trial is reported in the paper.

CDR1 MNHEY and CDR2 SMNVEV were looked up in the germline V gene (reference sequence). V loses 0 bases of germline sequence and J loses 8 bases, and the interval between the two ends is 24 bases. Its CDR3 holds 18 amino acids, cysteine through phenylalanine. The only DNA kept is the CDR3, 54 bases in frame from the first base. Results the study describes overall, beyond this receptor: At doses of 0.1 to 3.0 mg/kg, clonal expansion of both CD4+ and CD8+ T cells in blood was seen between baseline and week 6. After ivuxolimab, expanded clones were on average more numerous among CD8+ T cells than among CD4+ T cells. Low levels of normalized T-cell clonal expansion were also seen in some patients who did not respond. The antigen specificity of the peripheral T cells that underwent clonal expansion was not determined. In the 0.1-3.0 mg/kg groups, partial responders had among the lowest normalized peripheral clonal expansion, particularly in CD8+ T cells.

As to this clone: What antigen it recognizes has not been identified. No base quality information exists; no much larger clone differs at one position.

Genomic DNA was extracted from sorted cells for sequencing of the TCRbeta CDR3 region. The immunoSEQ Assay was used for sequencing of TCRbeta CDR3 regions. TCRdb carries this immuneACCESS record with in-frame sequences only. Its versions omit some clonotypes, under half of them owing to an unresolved V gene in the studies checked, with the rest unexplained. In all, the sample holds 100,000 or so clones, and just over 90% of those were seen once. The ten largest clones add up to approximately 0.34% of the sample. Patients with autoimmune disease history or receiving systemic immunosuppression were excluded from the trial. Peripheral blood for TCR sequencing was collected from all dose cohorts at baseline, on cycle 4 day 1, and on cycle 7 day 1. The samples were taken from a phase I, first-in-human, multicenter, open-label dose-escalation trial of ivuxolimab. Adults with locally advanced or metastatic melanoma, renal cell carcinoma, hepatocellular carcinoma or head and neck squamous cell carcinoma were enrolled in the trial. CD4+ and CD8+ T cells were sorted separately from peripheral blood before TCR sequencing.

The chain was built from TRBV27 and TRBJ2-3; TRBD2 is a possible D gene, resting on 6 matching bases. Sequences were derived from CD4+ or CD8+ T cells sorted from blood, sampled in a trial of the OX40 agonist ivuxolimab. The receptor was derived from an adult with an advanced solid tumor such as melanoma, head and neck, liver or kidney cancer. CDR3 loop: CASSLSRLGPEAESTQYF. In nucleotide form, the sequence is TGTGCCAGCAGTTTATCGAGACTAGGCCCGGAAGCTGAGAGTACGCAGTATTTT.